Each of the 16 T cell receptor beta chains below was sequenced from the same sample in a study of yellow fever vaccine responses in identical twins. TCRdb independently ran MiXCR on the RT-PCR reads; one entry per CDR3 protein. The data show 12,000 or so distinct CDR3 sequences, with approximately 85% seen just once and around 1.7% held by the top ten. Sample: T cells from blood (PBMCs), unsorted or a sorted subset (not recorded which), taken before or after yellow fever vaccination (not recorded which). Receptors were obtained from a woman aged 18 to 35 who received the yellow fever vaccine.

The chain uses TRBV9 and TRBJ2-2, with TRBD1 as a possible D gene (6 bases). V was cut by 2 bases and J by 4 bases, with 18 bases left in between. The CDR3 spans 17 residues. Germline CDR1 reads SGDLS; CDR2 reads YYNGEE. Here the CDR3 DNA reads TGTGCCAGCAGCGTGTCCCAGGGGACCAAAGGCACCGGGGAGCTGTTTTTT. Translating gives CASSVSQGTKGTGELFF.

The chain has TRBV5-1 and TRBJ2-7; 10 bases agree with TRBD2. Germline CDR1 SGHRS, CDR2 YFSETQ. V trimming: 5 bases; J trimming: 2 bases; junction bases outside the gene matches: 7. The CDR3 is 15 residues long. The CDR3 here is CASRVGTSGTYEQYF. The CDR3 DNA reads as TGCGCCAGCAGAGTAGGAACTAGCGGGACCTACGAGCAGTACTTC.

This chain connects TRBV20-1 to TRBJ2-7; possibly TRBD2 for D (7 bases). CDR3 length equals 15 residues. The V end was cut by 1 base, the J end by 0 bases, with 13 bases between. The germline gives CDR1 DFQATT, CDR2 SNEGSKA (reference sequence). In nucleotides, the CDR3 is TGCAGTGCTAGAGGTCCGGGGGGCCTCTCCTACGAGCAGTACTTC. This gives the protein CSARGPGGLSYEQYF.

V usage is TRBV29-1 and J usage is TRBJ1-1; no definite D call. The CDR3 has 13 residues. CDR1 SQVTM and CDR2 ANQGSEA come from the germline V gene. Trimming stripped 7 bases from V and 2 bases from J, with 14 bases between. In nucleotides, the CDR3 is TGCAGCGCCAGAAGCGCGGGAAACACTGAAGCTTTCTTT. It yields the protein CSARSAGNTEAFF. Full variable domain (rest looked up from reference TRBV29-1 and TRBJ1-1): SAVISQKPSRDICQRGTSLTIQCQVDSQVTMMFWYRQQPGQSLTLIATANQGSEATYESGFVIDKFPISRPNLTFSTLTVSNMSPEDSSIYLCSARSAGNTEAFFGQGTRLTVV.

The chain has TRBV15 and TRBJ1-3; D is undetermined. V lost 0 bases, J lost 2 bases, and 8 bases lay in between. The V gene's germline CDR1 is LNHNV and CDR2 YYDKDF (reference sequence). The CDR3 loop spans 15 amino acids. In DNA form, the CDR3 reads TGTGCCACCAGCAGAGATCGGGCAGCTGGAAACACCATATATTTT. Its protein product is CATSRDRAAGNTIYF.

This clonotype showed up just once. The chain uses TRBV20-1 and TRBJ2-5, with 13 bases that match TRBD2. CDR1 and CDR2 (germline): DFQATT, SNEGSKA (reference sequence). The CDR3 covers 15 residues. V was pared by 3 bases and J by 3 bases, with 4 bases of the junction left unmatched. The CDR3 loop is CSARTGLAGEETQYF. CDR3 in DNA: TGCAGTGCTAGGACCGGACTAGCGGGAGAAGAGACCCAGTACTTC.

This clonotype was detected only once. The chain joins TRBV29-1 to TRBJ2-1, with 8 bases identical to TRBD2. This CDR3 contains 17 residues. Germline V gene sequence: CDR1 SQVTM, CDR2 ANQGSEA. V was pared by 1 base and J by 6 bases, with 14 bases of the junction left unmatched. The CDR3 region has the DNA TGCAGCGTTGAAGGGGTTGAGCGGGGGATTAGAGGCAATGAGCAGTTCTTC. It encodes CSVEGVERGIRGNEQFF.

This chain links TRBV6-2 or TRBV6-3 with TRBJ2-1; TRBD2 aligns across 7 bases. Germline V gives CDR1 MNHEY, CDR2 SVGEGT. V shed 0 bases and J 4 bases; nucleotides not matched to a gene: 12. This CDR3 has 18 amino acids. CDR3 loop: CASSYSGWSGRPYNEQFF. For the CDR3, the DNA is TGTGCCAGCAGTTACTCAGGTTGGTCCGGGAGGCCATACAATGAGCAGTTCTTC.

The gene calls are TRBV5-6 and TRBJ2-3; D remains ambiguous. Deletions cut 0 bases from V and 6 bases from J, with 5 bases between. Germline V CDR1 and CDR2: SGHDT, YYEEEE. The CDR3 has 12 amino acids. CDR3 region: CASSLEGDTQYF. The CDR3 bases are TGTGCCAGCAGCTTGGAAGGGGATACGCAGTATTTT.

The chain's CDR3 is CASSRLTYNEQFF. For the CDR3, the DNA is TGTGCCAGCAGTAGGCTGACCTACAATGAGCAGTTCTTC. J is TRBJ2-1 and V is TRBV2; D unresolved. Germline assignment: CDR1 SNHLY and CDR2 FYNNEI. V was shortened by 5 bases and J by 2 bases, with 7 bases between the two germline ends. The CDR3 contains 13 residues.

The V gene is TRBV7-9, the J gene TRBJ2-4, with 9 bases identical to TRBD1. V lost 8 bases and J lost 9; bases outside the gene matches: 11. The germline V gene encodes CDR1 SEHNR and CDR2 FQNEAQ (reference sequence). This CDR3 is built from 14 residues. The CDR3 sequence is CASRSGQGNVIQYF. The CDR3 DNA reads TGTGCCAGCCGCTCGGGACAGGGAAATGTCATTCAGTACTTC.

In this sample, this clonotype turned up once. The chain employs TRBV30 and TRBJ2-7; the D is unclear. Germline CDR1 GTSNPN, CDR2 SVGIG (reference sequence). V shed 2 bases and J shed 5 bases, with 19 bases lying between them. There are 15 residues in the CDR3. CDR3 DNA: TGTGCCTGGAGTTCCCCCATCTGGCAGGTCGACGAGCAGTACTTC. It codes for CAWSSPIWQVDEQYF. The whole variable domain, remainder taken from reference TRBV30 and TRBJ2-7, is SQTIHQWPATLVQPVGSPLSLECTVEGTSNPNLYWYRQAAGRGLQLLFYSVGIGQISSEVPQNLSASRPQDRQFILSSKKLLLSDSGFYLCAWSSPIWQVDEQYFGPGTRLTVT.

CDR3 region: CASKTGLGTYEQYF. For the CDR3, the DNA is TGTGCCAGCAAAACGGGACTGGGTACCTACGAGCAGTACTTC. J is TRBJ2-7 and V is TRBV2; possibly TRBD2 for D (6 bases). Trimming stripped 7 bases from V and 2 bases from J, with 15 bases between. There are 14 residues in the CDR3. Looked up from germline, CDR1 is SNHLY and CDR2 is FYNNEI. Complete variable domain (other parts from reference TRBV2 and TRBJ2-7): EPEVTQTPSHQVTQMGQEVILRCVPISNHLYFYWYRQILGQKVEFLVSFYNNEISEKSEIFDDQFSVERPDGSNFTLKIRSTKLEDSAMYFCASKTGLGTYEQYFGPGTRLTVT.

This chain joins TRBV7-9 and TRBJ2-2; D perhaps matches TRBD2 (5 bases). The CDR3 loop spans 13 amino acids. V shed 8 bases and J shed 1 base, with 8 bases lying between them. CDR1 and CDR2 from the germline V gene are SEHNR and FQNEAQ (reference sequence). The CDR3 DNA reads as TGTGCCAGCCAACGGGGGAACACCGGGGAGCTGTTTTTT. It encodes CASQRGNTGELFF.

This chain connects TRBV11-3 to TRBJ1-1; D gene ambiguous. Per the germline V gene, CDR1 is SGHNT and CDR2 is YENEEA. CDR3 length: 17 residues. V lost 0 bases to trimming and J lost 0 bases, with 14 bases between them. The chain's CDR3 is CASSLDATGSVNTEAFF. The CDR3 DNA follows: TGTGCCAGCAGCTTAGACGCGACCGGGTCCGTGAACACTGAAGCTTTCTTT.

This clonotype was seen once. The chain uses TRBV10-3 and TRBJ1-2; D unclear. This CDR3 is 13 amino acids long. The germline gives CDR1 ENHRY, CDR2 SYGVKD. Trimming removed 2 bases at V and 4 bases at J, with 8 bases between. The CDR3 spells CAISEIITYGYTF. The CDR3 DNA reads TGTGCCATCAGTGAGATTATTACCTATGGCTACACCTTC.